These 32 T cell receptor beta chains were sequenced from one sample in a study of cytomegalovirus exposure and HLA in healthy donors. Primers included in the PCR were 60 Vbeta and 13 Jbeta primers. Here immunoSEQ multiplex PCR was the method, and the copy in TCRdb shows in-frame clones only, minus some. This table has 150,000 to 200,000 clones, roughly 80% appearing once. The material sequenced was PBMCs. The receptor set was obtained from a male donor in good health and CMV-seronegative.

This clone was detected a few times. The V and J genes are TRBV28 and TRBJ2-2; no definite D call. The V and J ends lost 2 bases and 6 bases respectively, with 13 bases between them. This CDR3 is built from 15 residues. Germline loops: CDR1 MDHEN, CDR2 SYDVKM. The CDR3 loop reads CASSLHAPHPGELFF. In DNA, the CDR3 is TGTGCCAGCAGTTTACACGCGCCGCATCCCGGGGAGCTGTTTTTT.

This rearrangement joins TRBV5-4 to TRBJ1-3; TRBD1 matches 8 bases. After removal of 2 bases from V and 8 bases from J, the junction contained 3 bases not matched to a gene. Germline values: CDR1 SGHNT, CDR2 YYREEE (reference sequence). The length of the CDR3 is 13 residues. CDR3 nucleotide sequence: TGTGCCAGCAGCTTCTCGGGACAGGACACCATATATTTT. Protein: CASSFSGQDTIYF.

This clone was seen only a few times. The V call is TRBV7-9, the J call TRBJ2-1; 13 bases match TRBD2. This CDR3 region has 18 residues. J was trimmed by 2 bases and V by 7 bases; bases with no gene match: 11. CDR1 SEHNR and CDR2 FQNEAQ come from the germline V gene (reference sequence). The CDR3 DNA is TGTGCCAGCACGGCCAGGTTCGGGACTAGCGGGACCTACAATGAGCAGTTCTTC. It encodes CASTARFGTSGTYNEQFF.

The chain employs TRBV4-3 and TRBJ1-1; TRBD1 is a possible D gene (5 bases). The CDR3 runs to 14 residues. The germline CDR1 and CDR2 sequences are LGHNA and YSLEER. The V gene lost 0 bases and the J gene lost 2 bases, with 7 bases spanning the gap. Here the CDR3 reads CASSQDQGNTEAFF. The CDR3 DNA reads TGCGCCAGCAGCCAAGACCAGGGCAACACTGAAGCTTTCTTT.

V gene TRBV30 combines with J gene TRBJ1-2, with 10 bases that match TRBD1. This CDR3 region has 13 residues. After removal of 5 bases from V and 3 bases from J, the junction contained 3 bases not matched to a gene. CDR1 and CDR2 from the germline V gene are GTSNPN and SVGIG (reference sequence). The chain's CDR3 is CAWDRGPDYGYTF. DNA for the CDR3: TGTGCCTGGGACAGGGGGCCTGACTATGGCTACACCTTC.

The rearrangement joins TRBV19 to TRBJ2-3; possibly TRBD1 for D (6 bases). CDR3 length equals 16 residues. Trimming left V 4 bases short and J 3 bases short, with 17 bases between. CDR1 and CDR2 from the germline V gene are LNHDA and SQIVND (reference sequence). The CDR3 nucleotides read TGTGCCAGTAGTAGCGTTGGACAGTTCAGTACAGATACGCAGTATTTT. It specifies CASSSVGQFSTDTQYF. The full variable domain, in which reference TRBV19 and TRBJ2-3 provide the parts outside the CDR3, is DGGITQSPKYLFRKEGQNVTLSCEQNLNHDAMYWYRQDPGQGLRLIYYSQIVNDFQKGDIAEGYSVSREKKESFPLTVTSAQKNPTAFYLCASSSVGQFSTDTQYFGPGTRLTVL.

The V gene is TRBV5-1, the J gene TRBJ2-1, with 9 nucleotides matching TRBD2. Losses at the gene ends were 4 bases for V and 8 bases for J; bases not matched to a gene: 7. CDR3 length: 14 amino acids. In germline, CDR1 is SGHRS, CDR2 YFSETQ. As DNA, the CDR3 is TGCGCCAGCAGCCCGGGACTAGCTGGCGATGAGCAGTTCTTC. Translation: CASSPGLAGDEQFF.

The chain links TRBV4-1 to TRBJ1-3, with D possibly matching TRBD1 (5 bases). The ends were cut back, 4 bases at V and 4 bases at J, with 17 bases in the middle. Germline CDR1 and CDR2: MGHRA and YSYEKL. The CDR3 covers 16 residues. The CDR3 is CASSPAGRGTGNTIYF. The CDR3 bases are TGCGCCAGCAGCCCGGCGGGGAGGGGAACGGGAAACACCATATATTTT.

This clone was counted only a few times. The same CDR3 is also encoded by other DNA sequences in this sample. The gene calls are TRBV6-4 and TRBJ1-1, with a tentative D call TRBD1 (6 bases). Germline CDR1 reads MRHNA; CDR2 reads SNTAGT. Trimming pared 3 bases from V and 2 bases from J, leaving 7 bases between. The CDR3 contains 13 residues. CDR3 sequence: CASSEQGNTEAFF. CDR3 sequence (DNA): TGTGCCAGCAGTGAACAGGGAAACACTGAAGCTTTCTTT.

The chain couples TRBV5-1 to TRBJ2-1, with 11 nucleotides matching TRBD2. The CDR3 totals 15 residues. CDR1 SGHRS and CDR2 YFSETQ come from the germline V gene. With V trimmed by 4 bases and J by 5 bases, 5 bases remained unmatched. CDR3 coding DNA: TGCGCCAGCAGCGGTAGCGGGAGGGCCGACAATGAGCAGTTCTTC. Its protein is CASSGSGRADNEQFF.

This chain links TRBV18 with TRBJ1-4, with TRBD1 matching 8 bases. Germline V gene lookup returns CDR1 KGHSH and CDR2 LQKENI. Germline trimming cut 6 bases from V and 5 bases from J; bases unmatched to any gene: 5. CDR3 length equals 14 residues. CDR3 region: CASSPRTGNEKLFF. For the CDR3, the DNA is TGTGCCAGCTCCCCGAGGACAGGGAATGAAAAACTGTTTTTT.

The chain combines TRBV6-1 with TRBJ2-7; 8 positions match TRBD2. The CDR3 is 16 amino acids. V lost 4 bases and J lost 5; bases outside the gene matches: 13. Germline assignment: CDR1 MNHNS and CDR2 SASEGT. CDR3 in amino acids: CASSGGSAGARNEQYF. Written as DNA, the CDR3 is TGTGCCAGCAGTGGTGGGTCAGCGGGGGCCAGGAACGAGCAGTACTTC.

The V and J genes are TRBV14 and TRBJ2-1, with D perhaps matching TRBD2 (5 bases). V was shortened by 1 base and J by 8 bases, with 12 bases between the two germline ends. The CDR3 totals 14 residues. Germline values: CDR1 SGHDN, CDR2 FVKESK. The CDR3 sequence is CASSQVRARDEQFF. The CDR3 DNA sequence: TGTGCCAGCAGCCAAGTGAGGGCTAGGGATGAGCAGTTCTTC.

The rearrangement uses TRBV15 and TRBJ1-5, with no clear D. In germline, CDR1 is LNHNV, CDR2 YYDKDF (reference sequence). CDR3 length equals 13 residues. The ends were cut back, 0 bases at V and 8 bases at J, with 8 bases in the middle. This chain's CDR3 is CATSRESSEPQHF. CDR3 sequence (DNA): TGTGCCACCAGCAGAGAGTCGTCGGAGCCCCAGCATTTT. Looking up the rest from reference TRBV15 and TRBJ1-5 gives the full variable domain: DAMVIQNPRYQVTQFGKPVTLSCSQTLNHNVMYWYQQKSSQAPKLLFHYYDKDFNNEADTPDNFQSRRPNTSFCFLDIRSPGLGDTAMYLCATSRESSEPQHFGDGTRLSIL.

This chain uses TRBV14 with TRBJ2-1; no clear D gene. The germline V gene has CDR1 SGHDN and CDR2 FVKESK. V was pared by 0 bases and J by 8 bases, with 8 bases between. This CDR3 has 13 amino acids. For the CDR3, the DNA is TGTGCCAGCAGCCAAGATATACGGGATGAGCAGTTCTTC. Its protein is CASSQDIRDEQFF.

The V call is TRBV5-1, the J call TRBJ2-7, with D perhaps TRBD1 (5 bases). Looked up from germline, CDR1 is SGHRS and CDR2 is YFSETQ. The V and J ends lost 1 base and 2 bases respectively, with 13 bases between them. The CDR3 length is 15 residues. The CDR3 spells CASSLRGGGAYEQYF. In DNA, the CDR3 is TGCGCCAGCAGCTTGAGGGGCGGCGGAGCCTACGAGCAGTACTTC.

The chain employs TRBV10-1 and TRBJ2-5, with 9 bases matching TRBD2. V was pared by 2 bases and J by 4 bases, with 17 bases of the junction left unmatched. The CDR3 totals 19 residues. Per the germline V gene, CDR1 is WNHNN and CDR2 is SYGVQD (reference sequence). The CDR3 sequence is CASSEGVSGRQTGGETQYF. The CDR3, as DNA: TGCGCCAGCAGTGAGGGGGTTAGCGGGAGACAAACCGGGGGAGAGACCCAGTACTTC.

This clone came up a few times. V gene TRBV5-4 combines with J gene TRBJ1-6; 9 bases agree with TRBD1. Trimming took 4 bases from V and 9 from J; bases not matched to a gene: 8. Germline assignment: CDR1 SGHNT and CDR2 YYREEE (reference sequence). CDR3 size: 15 residues. CDR3 nucleotide sequence: TGTGCCAGCAGCGTTCGACAGGGGGTTCGTTCACCCCTCCACTTT. As protein: CASSVRQGVRSPLHF.

J is TRBJ2-7 and V is TRBV27; D might be TRBD1 (6 bases). The V end lost 3 bases, the J end lost 3 bases, and 15 bases lay between the germline ends. The germline V gene has CDR1 MNHEY and CDR2 SMNVEV (reference sequence). This CDR3 comprises 15 residues. CDR3 sequence reads: CASSFVRGQHYEQYF. CDR3 nucleotide sequence: TGTGCCAGCAGTTTTGTTAGAGGACAGCACTACGAGCAGTACTTC.

This chain links TRBV11-2 with TRBJ2-2, with D perhaps matching TRBD1 (7 bases). This CDR3 has 17 amino acids. Germline V gene data show CDR1 as SGHAT and CDR2 as FQNNGV. V was clipped by 4 bases and J by 3 bases, with 18 bases between them. Here the CDR3 reads CASSSSVTGEDTGELFF. DNA for the CDR3: TGTGCCAGCAGCTCCTCCGTTACAGGGGAGGACACCGGGGAGCTGTTTTTT.

Only one count was recorded for this clone. The V call is TRBV5-6, the J call TRBJ1-5; possibly TRBD1 for D (5 bases). Trimming stripped 0 bases from V and 4 bases from J, with 11 bases between. CDR3 size: 15 residues. The germline V gene has CDR1 SGHDT and CDR2 YYEEEE. CDR3 sequence reads: CASSLAGGGNQPQHF. In DNA, the CDR3 is TGTGCCAGCAGCTTGGCGGGGGGAGGGAATCAGCCCCAGCATTTT.

This chain uses TRBV7-6 with TRBJ2-3; D ambiguous. The V gene's germline CDR1 is SGHVS and CDR2 FNYEAQ. V lost 2 bases and J lost 5, with 8 bases in between. This CDR3 spans 13 amino acids. The CDR3 loop reads CASSLRIGDTQYF. CDR3 nucleotides: TGTGCCAGCAGCTTAAGAATCGGAGATACGCAGTATTTT.

The chain combines TRBV7-9 with TRBJ2-3, with 8 bases identical to TRBD2. This CDR3 spans 16 amino acids. V was clipped by 5 bases and J by 8 bases; unmatched bases: 15. Germline V CDR1 and CDR2: SEHNR, FQNEAQ (reference sequence). This chain's CDR3 is CASSGRTSRVTSTQYF. CDR3 nucleotide sequence: TGTGCCAGCAGCGGGCGGACTAGCCGAGTGACTAGTACGCAGTATTTT.

The V call is TRBV5-1, the J call TRBJ2-6; 9 bases agree with TRBD1. V lost 4 bases and J lost 8; bases outside the gene matches: 10. This CDR3 is built from 16 residues. Germline V gives CDR1 SGHRS, CDR2 YFSETQ. The CDR3 sequence is CASSIGTGMRPNVLTF. The CDR3 DNA reads TGCGCCAGCAGCATAGGGACAGGGATGAGACCCAACGTCCTGACTTTC.

CDR3 sequence reads: CASSLRTSGRGETQYF. CDR3 sequence (DNA): TGTGCCAGCAGCTTAAGGACTAGCGGGAGGGGAGAGACCCAGTACTTC. The genes are TRBV13 and TRBJ2-5; TRBD2 matches at 15 bases. The CDR3 spans 16 residues. V was pared by 2 bases and J by 4 bases, with 2 bases of the junction left unmatched. CDR1 and CDR2 from the germline V gene are PRHDT and FYEKMQ (reference sequence).

The chain recombines TRBV14 with TRBJ2-3; possibly TRBD2 for D (7 bases). Germline CDR1 reads SGHDN; CDR2 reads FVKESK. CDR3 length equals 16 residues. The germline V and J ends were trimmed by 4 bases and 5 bases, with 19 bases remaining between them. In nucleotides, the CDR3 is TGTGCCAGCAGCCCCCTAGTCCGGGGGGCAGAAGATACGCAGTATTTT. Translating gives CASSPLVRGAEDTQYF. Using reference TRBV14 and TRBJ2-3 for the parts outside the CDR3, the full variable domain is EAGVTQFPSHSVIEKGQTVTLRCDPISGHDNLYWYRRVMGKEIKFLLHFVKESKQDESGMPNNRFLAERTGGTYSTLKVQPAELEDSGVYFCASSPLVRGAEDTQYFGPGTRLTVL.

This chain joins TRBV7-2 and TRBJ2-5, with D unclear. The ends were cut back, 5 bases at V and 5 bases at J, with 21 bases in the middle. Germline CDR1 reads SGHTA; CDR2 reads FQGNSA. This CDR3 has 16 amino acids. The DNA of the CDR3 is TGTGCCAGCAGCCTACCACGGGTCTCTCGGCGGGAGACCCAGTACTTC. It encodes CASSLPRVSRRETQYF.

V usage is TRBV27 and J usage is TRBJ1-2; D remains unclear. The germline gives CDR1 MNHEY, CDR2 SMNVEV (reference sequence). This CDR3 has 15 amino acids. V lost 5 bases and J lost 0, with 13 bases in between. The CDR3 spells CASSLLEAANYGYTF. In DNA form, the CDR3 reads TGTGCCAGCAGTCTCCTCGAGGCTGCTAACTATGGCTACACCTTC.

V gene TRBV7-6 combines with J gene TRBJ2-7; D remains unclear. The V and J ends lost 2 bases and 0 bases respectively, with 11 bases between them. The CDR3 has 15 residues. Germline V gene data show CDR1 as SGHVS and CDR2 as FNYEAQ. DNA for the CDR3: TGTGCCAGCAGCTTAACTGAAAGGAGCTCCTACGAGCAGTACTTC. This sequence encodes CASSLTERSSYEQYF.

V and J are TRBV27 and TRBJ2-3; unclear D gene. This CDR3 has 13 amino acids. The germline V gene encodes CDR1 MNHEY and CDR2 SMNVEV (reference sequence). Trimming cost V 4 bases and J 2 bases, with 7 bases left between them. As DNA, the CDR3 is TGTGCCAGCAGTTGGCAGGTCACAGATACGCAGTATTTT. This sequence encodes CASSWQVTDTQYF.

This chain uses TRBV7-3 with TRBJ2-3; 9 bases are a match to TRBD1. J was trimmed by 5 bases and V by 6 bases; bases with no gene match: 3. CDR1 SGHTA and CDR2 FQGTGA come from the germline V gene. This CDR3 comprises 13 residues. CDR3 nucleotide sequence: TGTGCCAGCAGGGGACAGGGTAAAGATACGCAGTATTTT. Translating gives CASRGQGKDTQYF.

The chain employs TRBV9 and TRBJ2-2; D call uncertain. The V and J ends lost 0 bases and 2 bases respectively, with 8 bases between them. The CDR3 loop spans 15 amino acids. Per the germline V gene, CDR1 is SGDLS and CDR2 is YYNGEE. The CDR3: CASSVVPGNTGELFF. The CDR3 DNA sequence: TGTGCCAGCAGCGTAGTCCCAGGCAACACCGGGGAGCTGTTTTTT.